A selection of T cell receptor beta chains follows, all from one sample in a study of beta chain features in type 1 diabetes. Sequencing was performed with immunoSEQ multiplex PCR; in TCRdb, only in-frame clones are kept and a portion is missing. The sample carries 250,000 to 300,000 clones, roughly 25% recorded once. The sample taken for sequencing was naive CD4+ T cells from blood. Receptors were obtained from a woman aged 25 to 39 with type 1 diabetes. Both conserved end residues are trimmed from each CDR3. Each record gives: J gene, CDR3 length, V gene, CDR3 protein.

TRBJ1-5	13	TRBV7-6	ASSLNRGFNQPQH
TRBJ2-2	12	TRBV5-1	ASRPGSNTGELF
TRBJ1-2	11	TRBV30	AWSAQGIGGYT
TRBJ2-2	14	TRBV7-2	ASSLRGQGGTGELF
TRBJ2-1	11	TRBV6-5	ASRPTSTTEQF
TRBJ2-1	13	TRBV11-3	ASSLAGASYNEQF
TRBJ2-7	12	TRBV9	ASSPRRGSYEQY
TRBJ2-6	10	TRBV30	AWEGGANVLT
TRBJ2-5	13	TRBV28	ASSLHPDRVQTQY
TRBJ2-2	14	TRBV5-1	ASSLPDSRRTGELF